A single sample is the source of the 14 T cell receptor beta chains below, sequenced in a study of T cells after yellow fever vaccination. TCRdb analysed the 5' RACE reads with MiXCR anew, one entry per CDR3 protein. This sample has 300,000 to 450,000 distinct CDR3 sequences, with about 6.2% found just once. The material was PBMCs, obtained 5 days after the yellow fever booster vaccination. These receptors came from a man aged 25 to 40 who received the YFV17D yellow fever vaccine.

The chain links TRBV12-3 or TRBV12-4 to TRBJ2-3; TRBD2 agrees at 9 bases. The CDR3 sequence is 15 residues long. Germline trimming cut 7 bases from V and 3 bases from J; bases unmatched to any gene: 8. The CDR3 loop is CASNPLAGITDTQYF. The CDR3 bases are TGTGCCAGCAATCCCCTAGCGGGAATAACAGATACGCAGTATTTT.

This clonotype was observed at least ten times. The CDR3 nucleotides read TGTGCCATCAGTGTAGGGGGACAGGGGTGGTCCGAAGCTTTCTTT. Encoded protein: CAISVGGQGWSEAFF. This chain connects TRBV10-3 to TRBJ1-1, with 10 bases aligning to TRBD1. This CDR3 is 15 amino acids long. Germline V lookup: CDR1 ENHRY, CDR2 SYGVKD. The V gene end was trimmed by 4 bases and the J gene end by 8 bases; junction bases not matched to a gene: 10.

This clonotype was observed at least ten times. This CDR3 reads CATSDLGNQPQHF. The CDR3 nucleotides are TGTGCCACCAGTGACCTAGGCAATCAGCCCCAGCATTTT. The V call is TRBV24-1, the J call TRBJ1-5; D unclear. Trimming took off 4 bases at V and 2 bases at J, with 5 bases between the two ends. From germline, CDR1 is KGHDR and CDR2 SFDVKD. This CDR3 has 13 amino acids.

This clonotype was seen more than once but under ten times. The genes are TRBV2 and TRBJ2-1, with 7 bases identical to TRBD1. CDR1 and CDR2 from the germline V gene are SNHLY and FYNNEI. J lost 4 bases, V lost 8 bases, and 5 bases had no gene match. The CDR3 spans 13 residues. The CDR3 reads CASGTDEYNEQFF. The CDR3 DNA reads TGTGCCAGCGGGACAGATGAGTACAATGAGCAGTTCTTC.

The rearrangement links TRBV23-1 to TRBJ1-5; possibly TRBD1 for D (6 bases). TRBV23-1 belongs to the ORF category, with a function that is uncertain. V lost 6 bases and J 2 bases, leaving 14 bases between the germline ends. The CDR3 spans 15 residues. This chain's CDR3 is CASSPIGGRNQPQHF. CDR3 DNA sequence: TGCGCCAGCAGCCCAATTGGGGGGCGCAATCAGCCCCAGCATTTT.

This sequence joins TRBV19 and TRBJ1-5; no firm D call. The ends were cut back, 8 bases at V and 2 bases at J, with 19 bases in the middle. The CDR3 has 16 amino acids. Germline CDR1 is LNHDA and CDR2 is SQIVND (reference sequence). CDR3 in amino acids: CASDRAPGVGNQPQHF. The CDR3 nucleotides read TGTGCCAGTGACCGGGCCCCGGGAGTGGGCAATCAGCCCCAGCATTTT.

The chain combines TRBV20-1 with TRBJ1-6; the D gene is possibly TRBD1 (5 bases). The CDR3 length is 15 residues. Trimming took 1 base from V and 10 from J, leaving 17 bases between them. Germline loops: CDR1 DFQATT, CDR2 SNEGSKA (reference sequence). CDR3 DNA sequence: TGCAGTGCTAGAGCTTCCGGGACCCCTTCCTCACCCCTCCACTTT. Its protein product is CSARASGTPSSPLHF.

The chain uses TRBV20-1 and TRBJ1-5; D is unresolved. The germline V gene encodes CDR1 DFQATT and CDR2 SNEGSKA (reference sequence). This CDR3 is 16 amino acids long. Trimming stripped 0 bases from V and 6 bases from J, with 18 bases between. As DNA, the CDR3 is TGCAGTGCTAGAGATCCTGACGGAGGGATTCGTCAGCCCCAGCATTTT. This gives the protein CSARDPDGGIRQPQHF.

The sample holds a few counts of this clonotype. This chain joins TRBV5-1 and TRBJ2-1; D gene unclear. V dropped 4 bases and J dropped 6 bases, with 14 bases sitting between them. The CDR3 has 14 residues. CDR1 and CDR2 (germline): SGHRS, YFSETQ. The CDR3 coding sequence is TGCGCCAGCAGCACGCCCGATAGGGTCAATGAGCAGTTCTTC. Residues: CASSTPDRVNEQFF.

V and J are TRBV25-1 and TRBJ2-2; D may correspond to TRBD1 or TRBD2 (5 bases each). This CDR3 contains 14 residues. Deletions cut 5 bases from V and 3 bases from J, with 10 bases between. The germline CDR1 and CDR2 sequences are MGHDK and SYGVNS. CDR3: CASSHVGDTGELFF. The CDR3 coding sequence is TGTGCCAGCAGTCACGTGGGGGACACCGGGGAGCTGTTTTTT.

V is TRBV19 and J is TRBJ2-7; D perhaps matches TRBD1 (6 bases). V was cut by 6 bases and J by 4 bases, with 13 bases left in between. Germline V gene lookup returns CDR1 LNHDA and CDR2 SQIVND (reference sequence). The CDR3 runs to 13 residues. For the CDR3, the DNA is TGTGCCAGTAGCTACGGGACATTTTACGAGCAGTACTTC. Amino acid sequence: CASSYGTFYEQYF.

This clonotype was seen repeatedly, ten times or more. V usage is TRBV14 and J usage is TRBJ2-1; D may be TRBD1 (5 bases). The CDR3 consists of 15 residues. The germline V gene encodes CDR1 SGHDN and CDR2 FVKESK. Trimming shortened V by 3 bases and J by 3 bases, and 12 bases separated the two germline ends. The CDR3 sequence is CASSHETDLYNEQFF. In DNA form, the CDR3 reads TGTGCCAGCAGCCATGAGACAGACCTCTACAATGAGCAGTTCTTC.

This clonotype was counted at least ten times. One end of the junction is discordant with germline, which a read error may explain. The chain recombines TRBV11-1 with TRBJ1-1; 7 bases are a match to TRBD1. CDR3 length: 20 amino acids. Germline V lookup: CDR1 SGHAT, CDR2 FQDESV (reference sequence). The CDR3 DNA follows: TGTGCCAGCAGCTTAGTGAGTTCTAGGACAGGTAGATCCATGAACACTGAAGTTTTCTTT. Translated: CASSLVSSRTGRSMNTEVFF.

J is TRBJ1-4 and V is TRBV7-2, with D perhaps TRBD1 (5 bases). The V and J ends lost 5 bases and 3 bases respectively, with 13 bases between them. This CDR3 spans 15 amino acids. Per the germline V gene, CDR1 is SGHTA and CDR2 is FQGNSA. The CDR3 loop is CASSREDIPNEKLFF. The CDR3 DNA reads as TGTGCCAGCAGCCGGGAGGACATACCTAATGAAAAACTGTTTTTT.